This entry describes one TCR beta chain. No count is given, but going by its frequency this clonotype is medium-sized (0.01 to 0.1%). Its antigen has not been determined. The data stem from a study of T cell clusters in autoimmune cytopenias (dated by TCRdb to between 2018 and 2020). At the level of the whole study: Of the approximately 40 healthy donor controls, approximately 22 were female, and the group had a mean age of around 51 years and a median age of roughly 63 years. A median TRB sequencing depth of approximately 50,000 reads per sample was reached, and a median of approximately 2,300 distinct TRB clonotypes per sample was obtained. Alongside healthy, CLL and autoimmune hepatitis controls, autoimmune cytopenia patients had their peripheral blood TRB and IGH repertoires sequenced at active disease and again during treatment follow-up. The goal of the study was to determine whether autoimmune cytopenia patients have a disease-specific immune repertoire signature that could serve as a blood-based biomarker. For primary cytopenia, fewer than 30 age-matched healthy donors were used as controls, and for secondary cytopenia, more than 13 age-matched CLL patients were used as controls. The comparison group for autoimmune hepatitis repertoires was 20 to 25 healthy donors matched for age and sex. The paper as a whole reports these results and caveats: TRB repertoire shifts, with less even repertoires observed in secondary cytopenia and CLL, were mostly attributed to lymphoma bias rather than autoimmunity. The T cell clusters were only ever defined in silico, so experimental validation of their functional role was still needed. Healthy donors showed about 3-fold more exclusive TRB clusters than active autoimmune hepatitis patients, consistent with an autoimmunity-wide signature. A lack of physiological T cell clusters in primary autoimmune cytopenia patients was suggested by GLIPH, as 51 clusters were found to be exclusive to healthy donors versus roughly 15 exclusive to patients. In the comparison of secondary cytopenia with CLL, the cluster-lack signature was not observed, apparently because the dominant lymphoma-associated repertoire masked the signature.

TRB rearrangements were amplified by multiplex PCR using a touch-down protocol with TRB-A and TRB-B primer pools mixed in one tube. Illumina adapters and sample indices were added to the amplicons through two consecutive PCR reactions using Phusion HS II polymerase. Amplicons were gel-purified with the NucleoSpin Gel and PCR Clean-up kit, then quantified by Qubit and quality-checked on an Agilent 2100 Bioanalyzer. Sequencing of the libraries was done on an Illumina MiSeq with paired-end, single-indexed, 600-cycle runs. The study's own analysis went as follows. TRB reads were aligned and assembled with MiXCR version 2.1.12 using the default MiXCR reference library. A clone was defined by each unique CDR3 nucleotide sequence, and the analysis included only productive sequences with two or more reads. Repertoire diversity was assessed by alpha-parameterized diversity profiles (alpha 0 to 5), including Shannon (alpha 1) and Simpson (alpha 2) indices, computed with an R script. Combinatorial TRB VJ usage was calculated with the tcR package and was compared between cohorts by principal component analysis performed with ade4. TCRbeta CDR3s were clustered with GLIPH on cohort pairs matched by age and read depth, and cluster frequencies were compared by Wilcoxon test. TCRdb reprocessed the reads, and each CDR3 protein sequence is entered once, without DNA. These V and J calls are TCRdb output, not the study's own analysis. The sample table records around 6,600 distinct CDR3 sequences. Under 9.5% of the sample is in the top ten clones.

TRB amplification used around 250 ng of peripheral blood genomic DNA, 30,000 to 40,000 genome equivalents, per sample. Taken from cysteine to phenylalanine, the CDR3 has 16 residues. The DNA is unrecorded. In the germline V gene (reference sequence), CDR1 corresponds to SGHNT and CDR2 to YYREEE. The same sample was also studied in work on T cell repertoires in aging, cancer and after chemotherapy. As that second study puts it: Donors were distributed across six age groups ranging from 30 or younger to 70 or older, with at least three individuals included per group. Healthy donor control TCR repertoires were recorded over several months to years and showed clear clonal overlap across re-sampling. Roughly 9.6 million TCR reads were contained in the full dataset. Compared with age-matched healthy donors, untreated patients with hematological or solid cancers had significantly lower TCR diversity and higher clonality in blood. In healthy donors, the decline in TCR diversity with age was mainly explained by loss of richness, whereas in cancer patients loss of evenness was also found to contribute. In both cancer cohorts, the median generation probability rose over the chemotherapy interval, which suggests that the repertoire was reconstituted through rebound thymic output. According to the authors, the repertoire data do not permit conclusions about immunological memory after chemotherapy. Peripheral blood TCR beta repertoires from healthy donors and cancer patients were profiled to examine immunoaging and T cell reconstitution after chemotherapy. The cohort comprised 218 cancer patients, 94 with hematological and over 110 with solid cancers, plus 95 healthy donors as a reference group. Processing of the TRB sequences was carried out with MiXCR versions 2.12 and 3.0.5. Repertoire metrics included Shannon diversity, evenness, clonality (one minus evenness), and alpha-parameterized diversity profiles from alpha 0 to 5. The IGoR algorithm was used to calculate generation probabilities for clones in the paired samples taken before and after chemotherapy.

The chain is encoded by TRBV5-4 joined to TRBJ2-3; TCRdb lists TRBD1, though no DNA is available to test this call. This TCR was recovered from a human donor in good health. The sample was peripheral blood. The CDR3 region has the sequence CASHLSGGARTDTQYF.